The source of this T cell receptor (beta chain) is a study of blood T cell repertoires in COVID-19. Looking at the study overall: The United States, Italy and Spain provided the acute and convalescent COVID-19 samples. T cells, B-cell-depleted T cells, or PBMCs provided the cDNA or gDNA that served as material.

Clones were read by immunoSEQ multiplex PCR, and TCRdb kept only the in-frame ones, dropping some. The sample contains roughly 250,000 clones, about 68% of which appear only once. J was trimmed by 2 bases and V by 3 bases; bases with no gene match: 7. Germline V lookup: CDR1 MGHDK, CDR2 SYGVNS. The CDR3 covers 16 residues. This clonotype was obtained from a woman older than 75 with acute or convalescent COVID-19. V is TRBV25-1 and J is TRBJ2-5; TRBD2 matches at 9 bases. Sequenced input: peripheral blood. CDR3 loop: CASSDGGLAVQETQYF. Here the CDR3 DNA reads TGTGCCAGCAGTGATGGGGGACTAGCCGTTCAAGAGACCCAGTACTTC.